A single sample is the source of the 3 T cell receptor beta chains below, sequenced in a study of T cell responses to AZD1222 COVID-19 vaccine. Measured with immunoSEQ multiplex PCR; TCRdb has only the in-frame clones, and not every one. This sample has about 150,000 clones; more than 75% occur once, and the top ten carry 18%. The sample consisted of peripheral blood, taken on day 0 of AZD1222 vaccination. The receptors stem from an adult in good health.

The rearrangement joins TRBV5-4 to TRBJ2-7; D unclear. The CDR3 covers 13 residues. Germline CDR1 reads SGHNT; CDR2 reads YYREEE (reference sequence). Trimming removed 3 bases from V and 1 base from J, with 8 bases in between. Here the CDR3 reads CASSSLESYEQYF. DNA for the CDR3: TGTGCCAGCAGCTCCCTTGAGTCCTACGAGCAGTACTTC.

V usage is TRBV9 and J usage is TRBJ1-4; D remains ambiguous. The CDR3 length is 16 residues. V gave up 0 bases and J gave up 6 bases, with 15 bases separating them. Per the germline V gene, CDR1 is SGDLS and CDR2 is YYNGEE. The CDR3 sequence is CASSVEAGVNYEKLFF. The CDR3 DNA reads TGTGCCAGCAGCGTAGAAGCTGGGGTCAATTATGAAAAACTGTTTTTT.

The chain employs TRBV7-2 and TRBJ1-5, with a possible D match to TRBD1 (6 bases). The CDR3 loop spans 13 amino acids. Germline V CDR1 and CDR2: SGHTA, FQGNSA. Trimming pared 1 base from V and 5 bases from J, leaving 6 bases between. CDR3 DNA sequence: TGTGCCAGCAGCTTAGAGGGGGATCAGCCCCAGCATTTT. Residues: CASSLEGDQPQHF. The whole variable domain, remainder taken from reference TRBV7-2 and TRBJ1-5, is GAGVSQSPSNKVTEKGKDVELRCDPISGHTALYWYRQSLGQGLEFLIYFQGNSAPDKSGLPSDRFSAERTGGSVSTLTIQRTQQEDSAVYLCASSLEGDQPQHFGDGTRLSIL.